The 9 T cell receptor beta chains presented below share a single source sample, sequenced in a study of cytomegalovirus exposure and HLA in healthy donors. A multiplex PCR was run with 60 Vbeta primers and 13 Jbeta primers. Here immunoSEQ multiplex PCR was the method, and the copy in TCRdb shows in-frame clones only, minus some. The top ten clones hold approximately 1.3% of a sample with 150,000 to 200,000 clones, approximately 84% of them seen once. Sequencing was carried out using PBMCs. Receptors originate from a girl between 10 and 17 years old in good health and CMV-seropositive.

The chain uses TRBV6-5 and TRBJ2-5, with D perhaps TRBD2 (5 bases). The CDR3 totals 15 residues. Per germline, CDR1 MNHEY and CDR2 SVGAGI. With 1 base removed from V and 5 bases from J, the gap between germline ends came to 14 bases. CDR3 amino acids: CASSYFGLARETQYF. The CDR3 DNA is TGTGCCAGCAGTTACTTTGGTCTAGCAAGGGAGACCCAGTACTTC.

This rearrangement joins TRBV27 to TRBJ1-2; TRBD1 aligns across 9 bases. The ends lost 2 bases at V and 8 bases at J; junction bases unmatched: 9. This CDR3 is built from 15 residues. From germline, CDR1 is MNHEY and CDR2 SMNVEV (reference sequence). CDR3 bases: TGTGCCAGCAGTTTAGACGGGACAGGGCTCAGGGGCTACACCTTC. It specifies CASSLDGTGLRGYTF.

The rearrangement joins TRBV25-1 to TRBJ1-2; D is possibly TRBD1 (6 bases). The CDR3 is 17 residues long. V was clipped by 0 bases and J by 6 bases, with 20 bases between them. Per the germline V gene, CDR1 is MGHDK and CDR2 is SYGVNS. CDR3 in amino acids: CASSEYMAGQGLNGYTF. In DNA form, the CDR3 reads TGTGCCAGCAGTGAATATATGGCCGGGCAGGGGTTGAATGGCTACACCTTC.

The CDR3 sequence: CASSPGQGAAFLHEAFF. DNA of the CDR3: TGCGCCAGCAGCCCCGGACAGGGGGCGGCGTTTTTACATGAAGCTTTCTTT. The chain couples TRBV5-1 to TRBJ1-1, with 11 bases that match TRBD1. The CDR3 runs 17 residues. Trimming removed 4 bases from V and 7 bases from J; junction bases left unmatched: 15. Germline CDR1 SGHRS, CDR2 YFSETQ.

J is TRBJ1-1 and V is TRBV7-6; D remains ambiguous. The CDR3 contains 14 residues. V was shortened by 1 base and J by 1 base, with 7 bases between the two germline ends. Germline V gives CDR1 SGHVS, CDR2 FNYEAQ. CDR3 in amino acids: CASSLGVRNTEAFF. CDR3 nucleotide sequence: TGTGCCAGCAGCTTAGGAGTGAGGAACACTGAAGCTTTCTTT.

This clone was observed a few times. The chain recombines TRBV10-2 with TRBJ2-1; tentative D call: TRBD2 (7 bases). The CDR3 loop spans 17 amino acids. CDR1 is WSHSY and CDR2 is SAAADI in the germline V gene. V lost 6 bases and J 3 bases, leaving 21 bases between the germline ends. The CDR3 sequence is CASRGGGWERFYNEQFF. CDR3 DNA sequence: TGCGCCAGCAGGGGAGGGGGATGGGAGAGGTTCTACAATGAGCAGTTCTTC.

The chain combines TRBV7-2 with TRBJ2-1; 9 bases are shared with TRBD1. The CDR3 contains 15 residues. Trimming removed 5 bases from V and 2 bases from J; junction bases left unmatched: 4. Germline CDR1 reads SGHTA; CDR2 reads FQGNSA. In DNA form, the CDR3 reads TGTGCCAGCAGCCCAAGACAGGGGGCCTACAATGAGCAGTTCTTC. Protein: CASSPRQGAYNEQFF.

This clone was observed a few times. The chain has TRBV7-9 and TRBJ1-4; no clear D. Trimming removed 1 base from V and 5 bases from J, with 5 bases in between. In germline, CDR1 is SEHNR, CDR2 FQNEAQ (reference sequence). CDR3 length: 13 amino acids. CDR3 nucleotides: TGTGCCAGCAGCTTAGAATCGAATGAAAAACTGTTTTTT. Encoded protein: CASSLESNEKLFF.

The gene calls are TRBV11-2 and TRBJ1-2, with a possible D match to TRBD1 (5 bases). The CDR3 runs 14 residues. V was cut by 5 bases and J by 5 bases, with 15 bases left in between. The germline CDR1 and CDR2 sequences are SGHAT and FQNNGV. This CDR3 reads CASSPSAGLYGYTF. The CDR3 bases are TGTGCCAGCAGCCCTAGCGCGGGGCTTTATGGCTACACCTTC.